The present TCR beta chain was sequenced within a study of CD8 T cells in Susac syndrome (dated by TCRdb to between 2018 and 2020). Regarding the complete study: The study used repertoire sequencing to test whether antigen drove CD8+ T cell activation and differentiation in Susac syndrome. Results the study describes overall, beyond this receptor: The TCR sequencing and HLA analysis was acknowledged to have included a relatively small number of individuals.

RNA was extracted using the RNeasy kit, and roughly 0.45 to 1 microgram was reverse transcribed with random hexamers. The immunoSEQ multiplex PCR assay, which covers 54 Vbeta and 13 Jbeta segments, was used to amplify TCR beta CDR3 regions. PCR amplification bias was corrected by using a synthetic template baseline for primer optimization and computational correction. Per the original workflow: Reads were annotated to V, D and J genes according to IMGT and were analyzed with immunoSEQ Analyzer, with only productive sequences retained. Clonality was calculated as one minus the Shannon entropy normalized by log2 of the number of productive unique sequences. Public and private clones were assessed among the 100 most prevalent clones of each patient and control. Susac-specific clones were defined as absent from healthy and MS cohorts, 800 to 1,200 published viral clones and other ImmuneACCESS disease sequences. TCRdb cleaned the public reads at Q25 with fastp, built clones with MiXCR and kept in-frame beta chains. Rows are combined by CDR3 protein, so each entry shows the most common genes and DNA. Here the V and J calls rest on TCRdb's processing, not on the authors' analysis. Recorded for this sample are 150,000 to 200,000 distinct CDR3 sequences; approximately 94% of them occurred a single time. The ten largest clones represent almost 0.095% of the sample.

Points on this clonotype: Its antigen target is currently unknown. Base qualities are missing; no much larger clone stands one base away.

Peripheral blood CD8+ and CD4+ T cells from healthy donors, Susac syndrome patients and multiple sclerosis patients were profiled by high-throughput TCR beta sequencing. The multiple sclerosis controls were treatment-naive patients whose relapsing-remitting disease, either stable or active, fulfilled the revised McDonald criteria. CD8+ TEMRA cells were enriched by FACS, while bulk CD8+ and CD4+ T cells were purified by magnetic negative isolation. Blood was drawn into EDTA tubes, processed within 24 hours, and PBMCs were isolated by density gradient centrifugation. PBMCs intended for TCR sequencing were frozen in liquid nitrogen and were later thawed in a 37 degrees C water bath. The sorted or isolated CD4+, CD8+ and CD8+ TEMRA cells reached a purity of at least 90%. This sequence was found in a human donor with multiple sclerosis. The sequenced sample consisted of CD4+ T cells from PBMCs.

For the CDR3, the sequence is CSADREGANVLTF. The bases read TGCAGTGCTGACAGGGAAGGGGCCAACGTCCTGACTTTC. The sequence links TRBV20-1 to TRBJ2-6; 7 central nucleotides agree with TRBD1. V loses 5 bases at its end and J loses 4 bases; junction bases beyond the gene matches: 2. Sequences DFQATT (CDR1) and SNEGSKA (CDR2) are obtained from the germline V gene (reference sequence). Counted from cysteine to phenylalanine, this CDR3 has 13 amino acids. Only CDR3 DNA remains: 39 bases, in frame from the first base.